Reported below is one TCR beta chain. This specimen comes from a study of blood T cell repertoires in COVID-19. Sequenced by immunoSEQ multiplex PCR; TCRdb stores in-frame clones only, minus some. The sample includes 95,000 to 100,000 clones, over 85% of them seen just once. The sequencing input was peripheral blood. The sequence came from a human donor with COVID-19, enrolled during active disease. The donor label of this sample is uncertain.

CDR3 bases: TGTGCCAGCTCACAACGGACAGGGATGGACACTGAAGCTTTCTTT. Translation gives CASSQRTGMDTEAFF. The chain recombines TRBV18 with TRBJ1-1; TRBD1 matches at 8 bases. V lost 4 bases and J lost 3; bases outside the gene matches: 7. The germline CDR1 and CDR2 sequences are KGHSH and LQKENI. The CDR3 runs to 15 residues. Supplemented by reference TRBV18 and TRBJ1-1, the full variable domain reads NAGVMQNPRHLVRRRGQEARLRCSPMKGHSHVYWYRQLPEEGLKFMVYLQKENIIDESGMPKERFSAEFPKEGPSILRIQQVVRGDSAAYFCASSQRTGMDTEAFFGQGTRLTVV.